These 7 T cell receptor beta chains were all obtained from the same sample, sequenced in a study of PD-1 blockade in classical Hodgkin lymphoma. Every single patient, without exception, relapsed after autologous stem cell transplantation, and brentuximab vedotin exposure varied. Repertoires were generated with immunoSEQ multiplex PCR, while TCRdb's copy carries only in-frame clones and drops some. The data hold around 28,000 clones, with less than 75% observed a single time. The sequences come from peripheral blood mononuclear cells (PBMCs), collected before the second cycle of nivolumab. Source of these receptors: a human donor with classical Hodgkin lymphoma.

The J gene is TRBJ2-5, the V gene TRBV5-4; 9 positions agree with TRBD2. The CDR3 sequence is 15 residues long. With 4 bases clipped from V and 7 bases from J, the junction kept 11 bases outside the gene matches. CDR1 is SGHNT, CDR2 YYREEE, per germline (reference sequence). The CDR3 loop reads CASSPFAGGPWTQYF. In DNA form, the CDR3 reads TGTGCCAGCAGCCCCTTTGCGGGGGGGCCGTGGACCCAGTACTTC. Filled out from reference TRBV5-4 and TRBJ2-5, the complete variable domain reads ETGVTQSPTHLIKTRGQQVTLRCSSQSGHNTVSWYQQALGQGPQFIFQYYREEENGRGNFPPRFSGLQFPNYSSELNVNALELDDSALYLCASSPFAGGPWTQYFGPGTRLLVL.

The CDR3 DNA is TGTGCCAGCAGCTTAGCAGGGTCCAACACCATATATTTT. Protein sequence: CASSLAGSNTIYF. The gene calls are TRBV7-8 and TRBJ1-3; D not certain. The CDR3 loop spans 13 amino acids. The ends were cut back, 0 bases at V and 7 bases at J, with 7 bases in the middle. In germline, CDR1 is SGHVS, CDR2 FQNEAQ.

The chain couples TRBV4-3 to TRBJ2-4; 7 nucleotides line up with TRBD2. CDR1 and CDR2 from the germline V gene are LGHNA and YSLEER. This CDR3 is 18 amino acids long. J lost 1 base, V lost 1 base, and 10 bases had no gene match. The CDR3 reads CASSQGPGRGIAKNIQYF. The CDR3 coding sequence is TGCGCCAGCAGCCAAGGACCAGGGAGGGGTATTGCCAAAAACATTCAGTACTTC.

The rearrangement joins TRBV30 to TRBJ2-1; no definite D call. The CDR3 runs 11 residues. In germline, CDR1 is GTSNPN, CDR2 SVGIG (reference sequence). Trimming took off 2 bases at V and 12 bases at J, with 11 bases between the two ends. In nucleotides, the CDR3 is TGTGCCTGGAGTTCATTGCTCGCGCAGTTCTTC. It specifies CAWSSLLAQFF.

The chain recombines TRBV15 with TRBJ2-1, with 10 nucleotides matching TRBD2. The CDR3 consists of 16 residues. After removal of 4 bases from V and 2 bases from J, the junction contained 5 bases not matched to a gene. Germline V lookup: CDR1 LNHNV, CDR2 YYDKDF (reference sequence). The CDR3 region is CATSTGAGGPYNEQFF. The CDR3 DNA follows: TGTGCCACCAGCACCGGAGCGGGGGGGCCCTACAATGAGCAGTTCTTC.

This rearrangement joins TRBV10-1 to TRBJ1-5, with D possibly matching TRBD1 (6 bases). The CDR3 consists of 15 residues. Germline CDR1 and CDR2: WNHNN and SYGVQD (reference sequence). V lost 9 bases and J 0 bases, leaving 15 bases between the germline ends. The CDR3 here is CARRTASSSNQPQHF. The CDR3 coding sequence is TGCGCCAGGAGGACAGCTAGCTCTAGCAATCAGCCCCAGCATTTT.

The CDR3 DNA is TGTGCCAGTAGTATTTCAGGGGTTGGCTACACCTTC. Translating it yields CASSISGVGYTF. This rearrangement joins TRBV19 to TRBJ1-2, with D perhaps TRBD1 (6 bases). This CDR3 region has 12 residues. V was cut by 3 bases and J by 7 bases, with 9 bases left in between. The germline V gene encodes CDR1 LNHDA and CDR2 SQIVND (reference sequence).